This entry lists 22 T cell receptor beta chains sequenced from one sample in a study of tissue T cells after allogeneic stem cell transplantation. The protocol was immunoSEQ multiplex PCR, while the TCRdb copy is restricted to in-frame clones and leaves out a portion. The repertoire has roughly 2,300 clones, around 55% of them found once; the top ten carry 18%. Specified time point: mouse harvest day 7 after allogeneic transplant. Mouse grafts combined 10^7 T-cell-depleted bone marrow cells with 10^6 splenic CD5+ T cells. The specimen was liver tissue. Receptors were obtained from a female BALB/c mouse given C57BL/6 T cells with graft-versus-host disease after an allogeneic hematopoietic cell transplant.

In the case of this clone: The germline and genes are mouse ones. CDR3: CASSIVGANYAEQFF. The DNA read from the CDR3 is TGTGCCAGCAGTATAGTTGGGGCGAACTATGCTGAGCAGTTC. The chain is built from TRBV19 and TRBJ2-1; D tentatively reads TRBD1 or TRBD2 (5 bases each). The sequence runs out 1 residue before the end of the CDR3; the remainder is reconstructed from the germline J gene. In germline, CDR1 is FNHDT, CDR2 SITEND (reference sequence). CDR3 length: 15 residues. Trimming stripped 0 bases from V and 1 base from J, with 8 bases between.

A remark on this clone: The gene names here belong to mouse. Read data end 1 residue before the CDR3 end; the end is taken from the germline J gene. The genes are TRBV13-2 and TRBJ2-5, with D possibly being TRBD1 (6 bases). The length of the CDR3 is 14 residues. Trimming shortened V by 2 bases and J by 0 bases, and 7 bases separated the two germline ends. CDR1 is NNHNN, CDR2 SYGAGS, per germline (reference sequence). This chain's CDR3 is CASGDRGNQDTQYF. The part of the CDR3 DNA that was read is TGTGCCAGCGGTGACAGGGGAAACCAAGACACCCAGTAC.

Worth noting for this clone: Gene names are the mouse ones. The read is 1 residue too short to cover the CDR3 end, so that end is filled in from the germline J gene. V and J are TRBV26 and TRBJ2-4; D ambiguous. Germline V gene data show CDR1 as KGHPV and CDR2 as FQNQEV (reference sequence). The ends were cut back, 3 bases at V and 0 bases at J, with 1 base in the middle. The CDR3 is made up of 12 amino acids. The CDR3 DNA, read in part, is TGTGCCAGCAGTCTTAGTCAAAACACCTTGTAC. This sequence encodes CASSLSQNTLY. The full CDR3 is CASSLSQNTLYF. The whole variable domain, remainder taken from reference TRBV26 and TRBJ2-4, is NSKVIQTPRYLVKGQGQKAKMRCIPEKGHPVVFWYQQNKNNEFKFLINFQNQEVLQQIDMTEKRFSAECPSNSPCSLEIQSSEAGDSALYLCASSLSQNTLYFGAGTRLSVL.

The sample holds a few counts of this clone. Genes here carry mouse names. The read terminates 1 residue ahead of where the CDR3 ends, so the germline J gene completes it. This rearrangement joins TRBV15 to TRBJ1-4; D unclear. The CDR3 loop spans 15 amino acids. Germline V gene data show CDR1 as SGHND and CDR2 as FRSKSL. V was trimmed by 1 base and J by 1 base, leaving 7 bases between them. CDR3 bases read: TGTGCCAGCAGTTTAGGACAATCTTCCAACGAAAGATTATTT. Translated: CASSLGQSSNERLF. The whole CDR3 is CASSLGQSSNERLFF. Looking up the rest from reference TRBV15 and TRBJ1-4 gives the full variable domain: DAGVTQTPRHEVAEKGQTIILKCEPVSGHNDLFWYRQTKIQGLELLSYFRSKSLMEDGGAFKDRFKAEMLNSSFSTLKIQPTEPKDSAVYLCASSLGQSSNERLFFGHGTKLSVL.

Details on this clone: The genes are named according to mouse. The observed sequence ends 1 residue before the CDR3 terminus, with the missing tail filled in from the germline J gene. The rearrangement uses TRBV26 and TRBJ2-1; 12 bases map to TRBD1. V was clipped by 7 bases and J by 7 bases; unmatched bases: 5. The CDR3 loop spans 14 amino acids. Germline lookup yields CDR1 KGHPV and CDR2 FQNQEV (reference sequence). Partial CDR3 DNA: TGTGCCAGCACCCGGGACAGGGGGCTGGCTGAGCAGTTC. Encoded protein: CASTRDRGLAEQF. The full CDR3 protein is CASTRDRGLAEQFF.

About this clone: Gene labels here are mouse ones. Coverage ceases 1 residue before the CDR3 finishes, and the germline J gene fills in the end. This sequence joins TRBV26 and TRBJ2-4; the match to TRBD2 covers 13 bases. Looked up from germline, CDR1 is KGHPV and CDR2 is FQNQEV (reference sequence). Trimming removed 4 bases from V and 8 bases from J; junction bases left unmatched: 3. This CDR3 has 14 amino acids. The CDR3 region is CASSPGLGGSTLYF. The DNA read from the CDR3 is TGTGCCAGCAGTCCGGGACTGGGGGGGTCCACCTTGTAC.

This clone was counted between two and nine times. Gene names refer to mouse genes. The sequence runs out 1 residue before the end of the CDR3; the remainder is reconstructed from the germline J gene. This chain links TRBV26 with TRBJ1-2; D is uncertain. V lost 4 bases, J lost 0 bases, and 6 bases lay in between. Germline V gene lookup returns CDR1 KGHPV and CDR2 FQNQEV (reference sequence). This CDR3 region has 13 residues. CDR3 region: CASSRQSNSDYTF. The CDR3 bases that were read are TGTGCCAGCAGTCGACAATCAAACTCCGACTACACC.

Comments on this clone: Germline and genes here are mouse. The read terminates 1 residue ahead of where the CDR3 ends, so the germline J gene completes it. The gene calls are TRBV5 and TRBJ2-3, with no clear D. This CDR3 spans 16 amino acids. The V end lost 0 bases, the J end lost 0 bases, and 10 bases lay between the germline ends. CDR1 LGHNA and CDR2 YNLKQL come from the germline V gene (reference sequence). CDR3 loop: CASSQESGLSAETLYF. Partial CDR3 DNA: TGTGCCAGCAGCCAAGAATCTGGTCTTAGTGCAGAAACGCTGTAT.

This clone was observed a few times. Mouse names are used for the genes. With the read ending 1 residue before the CDR3 end, the germline J gene is used to fill in that end. The V and J genes are TRBV20 and TRBJ1-2; TRBD1 might be the D (6 bases). The V end lost 2 bases, the J end lost 0 bases, and 10 bases lay between the germline ends. Per germline, CDR1 GFQATS and CDR2 STVNSAI. The CDR3 runs to 14 residues. The chain's CDR3 is CGARPGHTNSDYTF. The covered CDR3 bases are TGTGGTGCTAGGCCGGGACATACAAACTCCGACTACACC.

Details on this clone: Genes and germline are mouse. Coverage ceases 1 residue before the CDR3 finishes, and the germline J gene fills in the end. V gene TRBV15 combines with J gene TRBJ1-1; no definite D call. CDR3 length: 13 residues. Trimming removed 1 base at V and 1 base at J, with 4 bases between. In germline, CDR1 is SGHND, CDR2 FRSKSL. The chain's CDR3 is CASSLGENTEVFF. The covered CDR3 bases are TGTGCCAGCAGTTTAGGAGAAAACACAGAAGTCTTC.

This clone is labeled as large (0.1 to 1%). Gene names follow the mouse nomenclature. The CDR3 extends 1 residue past the end of the read, so its final part is completed from the germline J gene. The chain couples TRBV14 to TRBJ2-7; 9 nucleotides match TRBD1. CDR1 and CDR2 (germline): SGHDT, FRDEAV. The ends lost 5 bases at V and 6 bases at J; junction bases unmatched: 0. The CDR3 length is 11 residues. The part of the CDR3 DNA that was read is TGTGCCAGCAGGACAGGGGGTGAACAGTAC. Its protein product is CASRTGGEQY. The CDR3 in its entirety is CASRTGGEQYF.

Remarks on this clone: Gene names are mouse gene names. CDR3 DNA, as far as it was read: TGCACCTGCAGTGCAGACGGGGGCGGGGCTGAGCAGTTC. Its protein is CTCSADGGGAEQF. The CDR3, in full, reads CTCSADGGGAEQFF. This sequence joins TRBV1 and TRBJ2-1; possibly TRBD1 or TRBD2 for D (6 bases each). The observed sequence ends 1 residue before the CDR3 terminus, with the missing tail filled in from the germline J gene. This CDR3 contains 14 residues. V lost 0 bases, J lost 7 bases, and 10 bases lay in between. Germline loops: CDR1 NSQYPW, CDR2 LRSPGD (reference sequence).

Points on this clone: The genes and germline here are from mouse. The sequenced CDR3 bases are TGTGCCAGCAGCCGGGACAATTATGAACAGTAC. Translating gives CASSRDNYEQY. The entire CDR3 sequence reads CASSRDNYEQYF. The V and J genes are TRBV26 and TRBJ2-7, with a weak D call TRBD1 (6 bases). The CDR3 end is not reached by the read, which stops 1 residue before it; the germline J gene fills it in. This CDR3 contains 12 residues. Germline V gives CDR1 KGHPV, CDR2 FQNQEV (reference sequence). The ends were cut back, 6 bases at V and 4 bases at J, with 10 bases in the middle.

On this clone itself: These gene names are mouse names. CDR3 region: CASAGASQNTLYF. Incomplete CDR3 DNA: TGTGCCAGCGCGGGCGCTAGTCAAAACACCTTGTAC. V usage is TRBV3 and J usage is TRBJ2-4; D is unresolved. The sequenced fragment ends 1 residue before the CDR3 boundary, so the rest is inferred from the germline J gene. Trimming took 8 bases from V and 0 from J, leaving 9 bases between them. This CDR3 region has 13 residues. Germline V gives CDR1 SNHLY, CDR2 FYNGKV (reference sequence).

With regard to this clone: Gene and germline names: mouse. The read halts 1 residue ahead of the CDR3 end, with the missing end drawn from the germline J gene. The chain has TRBV13-2 and TRBJ2-3, with D maybe TRBD1 (5 bases). The CDR3 consists of 14 residues. Between the trimmed V and J ends, which lost 3 bases and 0 bases, there was a span of 8 bases. CDR1 is NNHNN, CDR2 SYGAGS, per germline (reference sequence). CDR3: CASGARASAETLYF. The DNA read from the CDR3 is TGTGCCAGCGGTGCCAGGGCTAGTGCAGAAACGCTGTAT.

For this clone: Any gene name here is a mouse gene name. From the germline J gene comes the end of the CDR3, since the read stops 1 residue before it. The J gene is TRBJ1-3, the V gene TRBV15; D possibly corresponds to TRBD1 (5 bases). The CDR3 extends over 14 amino acids. V was shortened by 6 bases and J by 0 bases, with 9 bases between the two germline ends. Germline V gene sequence: CDR1 SGHND, CDR2 FRSKSL. The sequenced CDR3 bases are TGTGCCAGCAGCCCAGGGAATTCTGGAAATACGCTCTAT. It is translated as CASSPGNSGNTLY. The whole CDR3 reads CASSPGNSGNTLYF.

A word on this clone: Gene names are the mouse ones. The read comes to an end 1 residue before the CDR3 does, leaving the germline J gene to fill in the end. V usage is TRBV15 and J usage is TRBJ2-2; the D gene is possibly TRBD2 (5 bases). The germline V gene has CDR1 SGHND and CDR2 FRSKSL. The CDR3 has 14 amino acids. V was shortened by 1 base and J by 5 bases, with 8 bases between the two germline ends. The CDR3 protein is CASSLVGRTGQLYF. Partial CDR3 DNA: TGTGCCAGCAGTTTAGTGGGGAGAACCGGGCAGCTCTAC.

This clone has a handful of counts. The germline and genes are mouse ones. The read comes to an end 1 residue before the CDR3 does, leaving the germline J gene to fill in the end. The V gene is TRBV15, the J gene TRBJ2-4; D is perhaps TRBD1 (5 bases). The germline gives CDR1 SGHND, CDR2 FRSKSL. V lost 3 bases to trimming and J lost 8 bases, with 9 bases between them. The CDR3 runs to 12 residues. This CDR3 reads CASSLAGSTLYF. The covered CDR3 bases are TGTGCCAGCAGTTTGGCAGGGAGCACCTTGTAC.

About this clone itself: Gene names denote mouse genes. The read gets to within 1 residue of the CDR3 end, and the germline J gene fills in the rest. J is TRBJ2-5 and V is TRBV12-1; TRBD2 matches at 9 bases. Germline-derived CDR1 and CDR2 are SGHSN and HYEKVE. Trimming took 2 bases from V and 0 from J; bases not matched to a gene: 2. The CDR3 loop spans 15 amino acids. CDR3 DNA, as far as it was read: TGTGCCAGCTCTCGACTGGGGGTTAACCAAGACACCCAGTAC. The encoded protein is CASSRLGVNQDTQY. The whole CDR3 sequence reads CASSRLGVNQDTQYF.

For this clone: Mouse gene names apply. The CDR3 goes on 1 residue after the read ends, and that part is filled in from the germline J gene. The chain has TRBV3 and TRBJ1-3; D might be TRBD1 (5 bases). The germline V and J ends were trimmed by 4 bases and 2 bases, with 9 bases remaining between them. The CDR3 covers 14 residues. The V gene's germline CDR1 is SNHLY and CDR2 FYNGKV (reference sequence). Incomplete CDR3 DNA: TGTGCCAGCAGCTCCCCGGGGGCTGGAAATACGCTCTAT. Residues: CASSSPGAGNTLY. The CDR3, in full, reads CASSSPGAGNTLYF.

For this clone: Gene labels here are mouse ones. Coverage ceases 1 residue before the CDR3 finishes, and the germline J gene fills in the end. The chain joins TRBV15 to TRBJ2-3, with TRBD2 matching 7 bases. The CDR3 has 15 amino acids. The V gene end was trimmed by 5 bases and the J gene end by 0 bases; junction bases not matched to a gene: 5. Germline V lookup: CDR1 SGHND, CDR2 FRSKSL. CDR3 protein: CASSMGGGSAETLYF. Incomplete CDR3 DNA: TGTGCCAGCAGTATGGGGGGAGGGAGTGCAGAAACGCTGTAT.

The sample holds one count of this clone. Genes and germline come from the mouse. The read falls 1 residue short of the CDR3 end, and the missing part is taken from the germline J gene. This sequence joins TRBV15 and TRBJ2-2; perhaps TRBD1 as D (6 bases). Deletions cut 6 bases from V and 1 base from J, with 9 bases between. This CDR3 is built from 14 residues. The germline gives CDR1 SGHND, CDR2 FRSKSL. CDR3 loop: CASRRTENTGQLYF. CDR3 DNA, as far as it was read: TGTGCCAGCAGGCGGACAGAAAACACCGGGCAGCTCTAC.